Below are 4 T cell receptor beta chains sequenced from a single sample in a study of cytomegalovirus exposure and HLA in healthy donors. PCR primers comprised 60 Vbeta and 13 Jbeta primers. Libraries were prepared by immunoSEQ multiplex PCR; TCRdb keeps only in-frame clonotypes and omits some of them. Among about 190,000 clones listed, roughly 80% were seen once. The sequenced sample consisted of PBMCs. Every receptor here comes from a woman in her 30s in good health and CMV-seropositive.

The chain carries TRBV4-1 and TRBJ2-4; 11 bases map to TRBD2. The CDR3 spans 18 residues. The V gene end was trimmed by 0 bases and the J gene end by 2 bases; junction bases not matched to a gene: 6. Germline V gene sequence: CDR1 MGHRA, CDR2 YSYEKL. CDR3 bases: TGCGCCAGCAGCCAAGATGGTCCGACTAGCGGGACCAAAAACATTCAGTACTTC. As protein: CASSQDGPTSGTKNIQYF.

This clone came up a few times. V gene TRBV7-2 combines with J gene TRBJ1-1; weak D call: TRBD1 (6 bases). Germline V gives CDR1 SGHTA, CDR2 FQGNSA. V dropped 3 bases and J dropped 6 bases, with 14 bases sitting between them. The CDR3 totals 14 residues. The CDR3: CASSLGPEGAEAFF. The CDR3 coding sequence is TGTGCCAGCAGCTTGGGCCCCGAGGGGGCTGAAGCTTTCTTT.

The rearrangement uses TRBV9 and TRBJ2-3, with 9 bases identical to TRBD2. Germline V gives CDR1 SGDLS, CDR2 YYNGEE. The V segment lost 5 bases and the J segment 4 bases; nucleotides outside the gene matches: 11. The CDR3 covers 16 residues. CDR3 amino acids: CASRKGAGGYSDTQYF. CDR3 bases: TGTGCCAGCAGGAAGGGGGCGGGGGGGTACTCAGATACGCAGTATTTT.

Of note for this clone: An end of the junction differs from the germline gene, which may be a read error. The V call is TRBV7-7, the J call TRBJ2-1, with 8 bases lining up with TRBD1. The germline CDR1 and CDR2 sequences are SSHAT and FNYEAQ (reference sequence). The CDR3 has 16 residues. DNA of the CDR3: TGTGCTAGCAGCTTAGACCCGCCAGGGGGCCGGGATGAGCAGTTCTTC. Residues: CASSLDPPGGRDEQFF.